The 20 T cell receptor beta chains presented below share a single source sample, sequenced in a study of graft-versus-host responses after intestinal transplantation. Sequenced by immunoSEQ multiplex PCR; TCRdb stores in-frame clones only, minus some. Of about 82,000 clones detected, roughly nine tenths appear once; the ten largest clones hold about 0.1%. Their target antigens are unknown. The sample in question was unstimulated CD4+ T cells sorted from spleen or lymph node cells, obtained before intestinal transplant. Every receptor here comes from a human donor who received an intestinal transplant.

This chain connects TRBV4-3 to TRBJ2-7; D is perhaps TRBD2 (6 bases). The V and J ends lost 4 bases and 4 bases respectively, with 17 bases between them. The CDR3 totals 15 residues. CDR1 and CDR2 from the germline V gene are LGHNA and YSLEER. The CDR3 here is CASSLDWTTGYEQYF. Written as DNA, the CDR3 is TGCGCCAGCAGCCTTGATTGGACTACGGGGTACGAGCAGTACTTC.

This clone was seen once. This chain connects TRBV10-2 to TRBJ1-1, with 7 bases that match TRBD1. Germline values: CDR1 WSHSY, CDR2 SAAADI. The CDR3 has 17 amino acids. Losses at the gene ends were 2 bases for V and 0 bases for J; bases not matched to a gene: 9. CDR3 DNA sequence: TGCGCCAGCAGTGAGAAGACAGGGTCTCTCATGAACACTGAAGCTTTCTTT. Protein sequence: CASSEKTGSLMNTEAFF.

The rearrangement links TRBV6-5 to TRBJ2-7, with D possibly TRBD1 on 5 matching bases. Germline V lookup: CDR1 MNHEY, CDR2 SVGAGI. The germline V and J ends were trimmed by 6 bases and 4 bases, with 19 bases remaining between them. This CDR3 spans 15 amino acids. The CDR3 here is CASSPTPGHPYEQYF. For the CDR3, the DNA is TGTGCCAGCAGCCCCACCCCCGGACACCCATACGAGCAGTACTTC.

The chain employs TRBV19 and TRBJ1-5; weak D call: TRBD1 (5 bases). Germline-derived CDR1 and CDR2 are LNHDA and SQIVND (reference sequence). CDR3 size: 14 residues. V gave up 5 bases and J gave up 2 bases, with 10 bases separating them. CDR3 coding DNA: TGTGCCAGTAGTTTTGCGGGGGGCAATCAGCCCCAGCATTTT. Its protein is CASSFAGGNQPQHF. The full variable domain, rest sourced from reference TRBV19 and TRBJ1-5, is DGGITQSPKYLFRKEGQNVTLSCEQNLNHDAMYWYRQDPGQGLRLIYYSQIVNDFQKGDIAEGYSVSREKKESFPLTVTSAQKNPTAFYLCASSFAGGNQPQHFGDGTRLSIL.

This rearrangement joins TRBV6-6 to TRBJ1-2; D is ambiguous. V was shortened by 2 bases and J by 10 bases, with 11 bases between the two germline ends. Germline lookup yields CDR1 MNHNY and CDR2 SVGAGI (reference sequence). The CDR3 runs to 12 residues. The CDR3 nucleotides read TGTGCCAGCAGTTACCACTACACCGACTACACCTTC. It yields the protein CASSYHYTDYTF.

The J gene is TRBJ2-3, the V gene TRBV28; tentative D call: TRBD2 (5 bases). The CDR3 length is 13 residues. Germline loops: CDR1 MDHEN, CDR2 SYDVKM. The V and J ends lost 6 bases and 2 bases respectively, with 9 bases between them. For the CDR3, the DNA is TGTGCCAGCAGGGGAGTTGACACAGATACGCAGTATTTT. This sequence encodes CASRGVDTDTQYF.

The rearrangement joins TRBV5-1 to TRBJ1-1; D is unresolved. The germline V gene has CDR1 SGHRS and CDR2 YFSETQ. The CDR3 runs 13 residues. The V gene lost 2 bases and the J gene lost 1 base, with 6 bases spanning the gap. This chain's CDR3 is CASSFTRNTEAFF. In nucleotides, the CDR3 is TGCGCCAGCAGCTTTACAAGGAACACTGAAGCTTTCTTT.

The rearrangement links TRBV6-6 to TRBJ2-5; 10 bases align to TRBD1. The CDR3 has 15 residues. Losses at the gene ends were 6 bases for V and 4 bases for J; bases not matched to a gene: 8. Germline CDR1 and CDR2: MNHNY and SVGAGI (reference sequence). The CDR3 spells CASRSRDRGLETQYF. The CDR3 DNA reads TGTGCCAGCAGGTCCCGTGACAGGGGGCTAGAGACCCAGTACTTC.

The chain couples TRBV2 to TRBJ1-2; no clear D. The germline V and J ends were trimmed by 8 bases and 0 bases, with 10 bases remaining between them. The CDR3 runs 13 residues. Germline-derived CDR1 and CDR2 are SNHLY and FYNNEI. The CDR3 DNA reads as TGTGCCAGCGTCGTCCGGGCTAACTATGGCTACACCTTC. Its translation: CASVVRANYGYTF.

The rearrangement uses TRBV25-1 and TRBJ2-1; TRBD2 is a possible D gene (7 bases). The ends were cut back, 5 bases at V and 9 bases at J, with 17 bases in the middle. This CDR3 comprises 14 residues. Germline CDR1 reads MGHDK; CDR2 reads SYGVNS. The CDR3 DNA follows: TGTGCCAGCAGTAGGAGGGGGGGCGCTTTTGAGCAGTTCTTC. Translating it yields CASSRRGGAFEQFF.

The CDR3 sequence is CASSAGSSTDTQYF. Here the CDR3 DNA reads TGTGCCAGCAGCGCGGGATCTAGCACAGATACGCAGTATTTT. The rearrangement joins TRBV2 to TRBJ2-3; a possible D gene is TRBD2 (6 bases). V was trimmed by 6 bases and J by 0 bases, leaving 10 bases between them. Per the germline V gene, CDR1 is SNHLY and CDR2 is FYNNEI. This CDR3 comprises 14 residues.

The chain combines TRBV6-1 with TRBJ2-7; 10 bases map to TRBD2. The CDR3 has 17 amino acids. V lost 4 bases, J lost 4 bases, and 13 bases stayed unmatched. Per germline, CDR1 MNHNS and CDR2 SASEGT. As DNA, the CDR3 is TGTGCCAGCAGTGCGAGAGTAGCGGGGGGCATTCGTTACGAGCAGTACTTC. Protein: CASSARVAGGIRYEQYF.

The CDR3 loop is CASSIVARLTGELFF. Written as DNA, the CDR3 is TGTGCCAGTAGTATAGTGGCTAGACTGACCGGGGAGCTGTTTTTT. This chain uses TRBV19 with TRBJ2-2; D remains unclear. This CDR3 has 15 amino acids. The V end lost 1 base, the J end lost 5 bases, and 11 bases lay between the germline ends. Looked up from germline, CDR1 is LNHDA and CDR2 is SQIVND (reference sequence).

The chain uses TRBV11-3 and TRBJ2-7; D ambiguous. The germline V and J ends were trimmed by 5 bases and 3 bases, with 8 bases remaining between them. In germline, CDR1 is SGHNT, CDR2 YENEEA. The CDR3 has 12 residues. The CDR3 region has the DNA TGTGCCAGCAGCCAAAAAAACTACGAGCAGTACTTC. It codes for CASSQKNYEQYF.

This chain links TRBV19 with TRBJ1-5, with TRBD1 matching over 7 bases. With V trimmed by 9 bases and J by 0 bases, 5 bases remained unmatched. This CDR3 comprises 14 residues. Germline V gives CDR1 LNHDA, CDR2 SQIVND (reference sequence). The DNA of the CDR3 is TGTGCCAGCCGACAGGGTACTAGCAATCAGCCCCAGCATTTT. It codes for CASRQGTSNQPQHF.

The sample holds one count of this clone. The rearrangement joins TRBV9 to TRBJ2-3; weak D call: TRBD2 (7 bases). Germline V gene sequence: CDR1 SGDLS, CDR2 YYNGEE. V was cut by 0 bases and J by 0 bases, with 17 bases left in between. The CDR3 runs to 18 residues. This chain's CDR3 is CASSVDGRGGTSTDTQYF. CDR3 nucleotides: TGTGCCAGCAGCGTAGATGGGAGGGGGGGGACCAGCACAGATACGCAGTATTTT.

The chain carries TRBV11-3 and TRBJ2-1; a possible D gene is TRBD2 (5 bases). Germline values: CDR1 SGHNT, CDR2 YENEEA. The V end was cut by 2 bases, the J end by 6 bases, with 11 bases between. CDR3 length: 14 amino acids. The CDR3 nucleotides read TGTGCCAGCAGCTTACTATCGGGAAGCAATGAGCAGTTCTTC. Its protein is CASSLLSGSNEQFF. The whole variable domain, filled in from reference TRBV11-3 and TRBJ2-1, reads EAGVVQSPRYKIIEKKQPVAFWCNPISGHNTLYWYLQNLGQGPELLIRYENEEAVDDSQLPKDRFSAERLKGVDSTLKIQPAELGDSAVYLCASSLLSGSNEQFFGPGTRLTVL.

V usage is TRBV7-2 and J usage is TRBJ1-3, with unresolved D. Germline values: CDR1 SGHTA, CDR2 FQGNSA. Trimming removed 2 bases from V and 4 bases from J, with 6 bases in between. This CDR3 contains 13 residues. The CDR3 DNA is TGTGCCAGCAGCTTAACGAGGGGAAACACCATATATTTT. Translating it yields CASSLTRGNTIYF.

V gene TRBV27 combines with J gene TRBJ2-7, with TRBD2 matching over 7 bases. This CDR3 spans 14 amino acids. Per germline, CDR1 MNHEY and CDR2 SMNVEV (reference sequence). The ends lost 11 bases at V and 0 bases at J; junction bases unmatched: 10. CDR3 bases: TGTGCCCCCTTGGGGGGGGATCCCTCCTACGAGCAGTACTTC. Translation: CAPLGGDPSYEQYF.

This chain links TRBV30 with TRBJ1-1; 7 bases line up with TRBD1. The CDR3 has 15 residues. Germline trimming cut 1 base from V and 7 bases from J; bases unmatched to any gene: 12. Per the germline V gene, CDR1 is GTSNPN and CDR2 is SVGIG (reference sequence). Here the CDR3 reads CAWSGPGQLANEAFF. The CDR3 DNA follows: TGTGCCTGGAGTGGGCCGGGACAGCTAGCCAATGAAGCTTTCTTT.